A single sample is the source of the 28 T cell receptor beta chains below, sequenced in a study of shared clonotypes between healthy human individuals. TCRdb keeps only in-frame clones here, not all; method: immunoSEQ multiplex PCR. This table has about 680,000 clones, about 78% appearing once. The sequenced sample consisted of memory CD4+ T cells sorted from blood. This sample's subset: CD45RA-negative fraction. These receptors were obtained from a woman in her twenties or thirties in good health.

This sequence joins TRBV4-1 and TRBJ2-5; 12 bases are a match to TRBD2. V gave up 1 base and J gave up 2 bases; unmatched junction bases: 5. CDR1 and CDR2 from the germline V gene are MGHRA and YSYEKL. The CDR3 contains 17 residues. CDR3 bases: TGCGCCAGCAGCCAAGGACGAGGGACTAGCGGGCAAGAGACCCAGTACTTC. This sequence encodes CASSQGRGTSGQETQYF.

V usage is TRBV27 and J usage is TRBJ1-1; 8 bases are shared with TRBD1. The CDR3 totals 18 residues. Trimming took 3 bases from V and 1 from J; bases not matched to a gene: 13. Looked up from germline, CDR1 is MNHEY and CDR2 is SMNVEV (reference sequence). CDR3 sequence (DNA): TGTGCCAGCAGTTTGCGTCCGCCGGGACAGGAGAGGAACACTGAAGCTTTCTTT. Its protein product is CASSLRPPGQERNTEAFF.

The rearrangement joins TRBV28 to TRBJ1-4; 7 bases agree with TRBD1. The CDR3 is made up of 16 amino acids. The trim removed 6 bases at V and 2 bases at J, leaving 9 bases unmatched. Germline values: CDR1 MDHEN, CDR2 SYDVKM. CDR3 in DNA: TGTGCCAGCAGAGTTGGAACAGGGGTTACTAATGAAAAACTGTTTTTT. Protein product: CASRVGTGVTNEKLFF. Full variable domain (outside the CDR3, taken from reference TRBV28 and TRBJ1-4): DVKVTQSSRYLVKRTGEKVFLECVQDMDHENMFWYRQDPGLGLRLIYFSYDVKMKEKGDIPEGYSVSREKKERFSLILESASTNQTSMYLCASRVGTGVTNEKLFFGSGTQLSVL.

The V call is TRBV7-2, the J call TRBJ2-1; D is ambiguous. V was clipped by 2 bases and J by 0 bases, with 8 bases between them. The CDR3 sequence is 15 residues long. In germline, CDR1 is SGHTA, CDR2 FQGNSA. Here the CDR3 DNA reads TGTGCCAGCAGCTTAAGCGCTAGCTCCTACAATGAGCAGTTCTTC. This codes for CASSLSASSYNEQFF.

This clone was detected only a few times. A much larger clone differs from this one at a single base, so this may be a read error. Different DNA sequences within this sample yield the same CDR3. The chain combines TRBV25-1 with TRBJ2-7; D is uncertain. Germline lookup yields CDR1 MGHDK and CDR2 SYGVNS. V lost 5 bases to trimming and J lost 0 bases, with 5 bases between them. The length of the CDR3 is 12 residues. CDR3 sequence reads: CASSRTSYEQYF. The CDR3 DNA follows: TGTGCCAGCAGTAGGACCTCCTACGAGCAGTACTTC.

V and J are TRBV28 and TRBJ2-5; 7 bases are shared with TRBD2. The CDR3 is 11 amino acids. Germline loops: CDR1 MDHEN, CDR2 SYDVKM. V trimming: 2 bases; J trimming: 9 bases; junction bases outside the gene matches: 0. The CDR3 DNA reads as TGTGCCAGCAGTTTAGCGGGAGCCCAGTACTTC. Translation gives CASSLAGAQYF.

The rearrangement joins TRBV2 to TRBJ2-3; TRBD1 agrees at 9 bases. The J segment lost 2 bases and the V segment lost 9 bases, leaving 6 bases of the junction unmatched. Germline CDR1 and CDR2: SNHLY and FYNNEI. The CDR3 loop spans 14 amino acids. The CDR3 loop reads CARKRTGDTDTQYF. CDR3 bases: TGTGCCAGGAAACGGACAGGGGACACAGATACGCAGTATTTT.

The CDR3 sequence: CASSRTTTNEKLFF. The CDR3, as DNA: TGTGCCAGCAGCAGGACGACAACTAATGAAAAACTGTTTTTT. The J gene is TRBJ1-4, the V gene TRBV6-1; D is ambiguous. V dropped 6 bases and J dropped 0 bases, with 8 bases sitting between them. Germline-derived CDR1 and CDR2 are MNHNS and SASEGT. The CDR3 consists of 14 residues.

V gene TRBV6-1 combines with J gene TRBJ2-3, with D maybe TRBD1 (5 bases). This CDR3 region has 15 residues. V was trimmed by 6 bases and J by 4 bases, leaving 17 bases between them. Germline V CDR1 and CDR2: MNHNS, SASEGT. For the CDR3, the DNA is TGTGCCAGCAGGCCCCTGACTTGGGGCTCAGATACGCAGTATTTT. This sequence encodes CASRPLTWGSDTQYF.

This clone was seen repeatedly, ten times or more. V and J are TRBV29-1 and TRBJ1-1, with TRBD1 identical over 7 bases. The germline CDR1 and CDR2 sequences are SQVTM and ANQGSEA. Trimming removed 3 bases from V and 5 bases from J; junction bases left unmatched: 9. This CDR3 is built from 14 residues. The CDR3 nucleotides read TGCAGCGTTGACCGACAGGGAGGAAGGACTGAAGCTTTCTTT. It specifies CSVDRQGGRTEAFF. The full variable domain, rest sourced from reference TRBV29-1 and TRBJ1-1, is SAVISQKPSRDICQRGTSLTIQCQVDSQVTMMFWYRQQPGQSLTLIATANQGSEATYESGFVIDKFPISRPNLTFSTLTVSNMSPEDSSIYLCSVDRQGGRTEAFFGQGTRLTVV.

V gene TRBV19 combines with J gene TRBJ2-3; TRBD2 matches 12 bases. Germline trimming cut 5 bases from V and 5 bases from J; bases unmatched to any gene: 2. Looked up from germline, CDR1 is LNHDA and CDR2 is SQIVND (reference sequence). CDR3 length: 14 residues. CDR3 loop: CASSELAGGDTQYF. For the CDR3, the DNA is TGTGCCAGTAGTGAACTAGCGGGAGGAGATACGCAGTATTTT.

A note on this clone: Additional DNA sequences in this sample encode the identical CDR3. V usage is TRBV19 and J usage is TRBJ1-2; D is perhaps TRBD1 (5 bases). The length of the CDR3 is 13 residues. The V end lost 2 bases, the J end lost 6 bases, and 10 bases lay between the germline ends. The V gene's germline CDR1 is LNHDA and CDR2 SQIVND (reference sequence). CDR3 residues: CASSINQGDGYTF. The DNA of the CDR3 is TGTGCCAGTAGTATAAATCAGGGCGATGGCTACACCTTC.

As regards this clone: An end of the junction does not agree with germline; a read error may underlie this. This sequence joins TRBV19 and TRBJ1-5, with 9 bases that match TRBD1. This CDR3 has 17 amino acids. Germline V gives CDR1 LNHDA, CDR2 SQIVND (reference sequence). The CDR3 here is CASSQDRGWYGNQPQHF. CDR3 sequence (DNA): TGTGCCAGTTCGCAGGACAGGGGATGGTATGGCAATCAACCCCAGCATTTT.

This chain connects TRBV19 to TRBJ1-2; D is uncertain. CDR1 is LNHDA, CDR2 SQIVND, per germline (reference sequence). The CDR3 sequence is 15 residues long. Trimming shortened V by 7 bases and J by 4 bases, and 19 bases separated the two germline ends. The CDR3 DNA reads as TGTGCCAGTACCCTTGATACGACGGGCGTCTATGGCTACACCTTC. Translating gives CASTLDTTGVYGYTF.

V usage is TRBV30 and J usage is TRBJ2-5; D call uncertain. Germline CDR1 GTSNPN, CDR2 SVGIG (reference sequence). V lost 0 bases and J lost 2, with 7 bases in between. The CDR3 is 13 amino acids. The CDR3 DNA is TGTGCCTGGAGTGTTGGCGGACAAGAGACCCAGTACTTC. Protein product: CAWSVGGQETQYF.

V and J are TRBV19 and TRBJ1-2; no clear D. Trimming removed 9 bases at V and 1 base at J, with 18 bases between. Germline lookup yields CDR1 LNHDA and CDR2 SQIVND (reference sequence). The CDR3 is 15 residues long. Written as DNA, the CDR3 is TGTGCCAGCCAGGAACGCGGGATGAATAACTATGGCTACACCTTC. The encoded protein is CASQERGMNNYGYTF.

This chain joins TRBV5-1 and TRBJ2-2; 9 positions match TRBD1. Germline trimming cut 4 bases from V and 5 bases from J; bases unmatched to any gene: 6. The CDR3 spans 15 residues. Germline loops: CDR1 SGHRS, CDR2 YFSETQ. Here the CDR3 reads CASSPEGQGTGELFF. The CDR3 DNA reads as TGCGCCAGCAGCCCGGAGGGACAGGGAACCGGGGAGCTGTTTTTT.

J is TRBJ1-2 and V is TRBV28; 7 bases map to TRBD1. Trimming cost V 6 bases and J 8 bases; bases outside gene matches: 12. Germline V gene data show CDR1 as MDHEN and CDR2 as SYDVKM. This CDR3 region has 14 residues. CDR3 nucleotide sequence: TGTGCCAGCAGGGGCCCCGATACAGGGGAAGGCTACACCTTC. This codes for CASRGPDTGEGYTF.

The rearrangement joins TRBV10-3 to TRBJ1-1, with D possibly being TRBD1 (5 bases). The V end lost 0 bases, the J end lost 4 bases, and 12 bases lay between the germline ends. This CDR3 is 15 amino acids long. Germline loops: CDR1 ENHRY, CDR2 SYGVKD. The CDR3 DNA is TGTGCCATCAGTGAGTCAGGAGCCGGGGGCACTGAAGCTTTCTTT. It is translated as CAISESGAGGTEAFF.

As regards this clone: A junction end diverges from the germline sequence, so it may reflect a read error. V and J are TRBV4-2 and TRBJ2-3; 10 bases match TRBD2. Per germline, CDR1 LGHNA and CDR2 YNFKEQ. This CDR3 spans 16 amino acids. This CDR3 reads CASGQDLAGVADTQYF. DNA of the CDR3: TGTGCCAGCGGCCAAGATCTAGCGGGAGTGGCAGATACGCAGTATTTT.

The rearrangement joins TRBV2 to TRBJ2-1; tentative D call: TRBD2 (5 bases). Trimming shortened V by 5 bases and J by 0 bases, and 14 bases separated the two germline ends. Germline loops: CDR1 SNHLY, CDR2 FYNNEI. The CDR3 totals 16 residues. Here the CDR3 DNA reads TGTGCCAGCAGTATCTTAGCGTTAAGCTCCTACAATGAGCAGTTCTTC. Translation: CASSILALSSYNEQFF.

The chain joins TRBV6-5 to TRBJ2-3; 8 bases fit TRBD2. The germline gives CDR1 MNHEY, CDR2 SVGAGI. The CDR3 extends over 14 amino acids. V was clipped by 6 bases and J by 2 bases; unmatched bases: 4. The CDR3 bases are TGTGCCAGCAGATGGCGGGAGGCCACAGATACGCAGTATTTT. Protein product: CASRWREATDTQYF.

This rearrangement joins TRBV28 to TRBJ1-2; a possible D gene is TRBD1 (6 bases). Germline CDR1 reads MDHEN; CDR2 reads SYDVKM. This CDR3 region has 14 residues. V lost 3 bases and J 5 bases, leaving 13 bases between the germline ends. The DNA for the CDR3 is TGTGCCAGCAGTTTGGTAGGGGGTTTTTATGGCTACACCTTC. Residues: CASSLVGGFYGYTF.

The chain joins TRBV28 to TRBJ1-1; perhaps TRBD1 as D (5 bases). Trimming took off 7 bases at V and 9 bases at J, with 15 bases between the two ends. CDR1 MDHEN and CDR2 SYDVKM come from the germline V gene. The CDR3 runs to 12 residues. The chain's CDR3 is CASTPPTGKAFF. The CDR3, as DNA: TGTGCCAGCACACCCCCCACAGGAAAAGCTTTCTTT.

In this sample, this clone turned up once. The chain couples TRBV5-6 to TRBJ1-3, with D perhaps matching TRBD1 (5 bases). Trimming took 3 bases from V and 6 from J, leaving 10 bases between them. The CDR3 sequence is 13 residues long. Per germline, CDR1 SGHDT and CDR2 YYEEEE. CDR3 in DNA: TGTGCCAGCAGCTATAGGGGCCTAAACACCATATATTTT. As protein: CASSYRGLNTIYF.

The rearrangement joins TRBV11-2 to TRBJ2-2; possibly TRBD1 for D (5 bases). The V end lost 2 bases, the J end lost 0 bases, and 16 bases lay between the germline ends. Germline values: CDR1 SGHAT, CDR2 FQNNGV. The CDR3 totals 18 residues. CDR3 in DNA: TGTGCCAGCAGCTTAAGCTCTCCAGGGTCAGCGAACACCGGGGAGCTGTTTTTT. It yields the protein CASSLSSPGSANTGELFF.

J is TRBJ2-7 and V is TRBV7-9, with TRBD2 identical over 10 bases. Germline V gene data show CDR1 as SEHNR and CDR2 as FQNEAQ (reference sequence). With 3 bases clipped from V and 5 bases from J, the junction kept 7 bases outside the gene matches. The length of the CDR3 is 15 residues. The CDR3 reads CASSFSSGSAHEQYF. For the CDR3, the DNA is TGTGCCAGCAGCTTCTCTAGCGGGAGTGCCCACGAGCAGTACTTC.

The DNA for the CDR3 is TGTGCCAGCAGCCCACAGGCATCGTACTATGGCTACACCTTC. This translates into CASSPQASYYGYTF. V usage is TRBV27 and J usage is TRBJ1-2; D is perhaps TRBD1 (5 bases). Germline V gene data show CDR1 as MNHEY and CDR2 as SMNVEV (reference sequence). The CDR3 is 14 amino acids. Trimming removed 6 bases at V and 3 bases at J, with 14 bases between.